Each of the 27 T cell receptor beta chains below was sequenced from the same sample in a study of blood T cells in healthy people across ages (dated by TCRdb to the mid-2010s). The library came from 5' RACE. Data came from an Illumina HiSeq 2500. A second about 7 to 11 cycle PCR used a sample-barcoded 5' primer and a J-beta primer mix. TCRdb's own reprocessing of the public reads used fastp at Q25 and MiXCR and kept productive beta chains. A single entry per CDR3 protein holds the most common genes and DNA from its merged rows. This sample comprises about 1.4 million distinct CDR3 sequences, roughly 60% of them detected only once. The top ten hold roughly 7% of the sample. The sample consisted of blood. Receptor source: a man aged 18-30 years in good health.

V and J are TRBV4-2 and TRBJ2-1, with D tentatively TRBD2 (6 bases). Germline CDR1 is LGHNA and CDR2 is YNFKEQ. CDR3 size: 16 residues. Trimming took 0 bases from V and 6 from J, leaving 15 bases between them. This CDR3 reads CASSQDPLSGPNEQFF. CDR3 bases: TGTGCCAGCAGCCAAGATCCCCTAAGCGGGCCCAATGAGCAGTTCTTC.

The chain joins TRBV10-3 to TRBJ2-3; D might be TRBD2 (5 bases). There are 13 residues in the CDR3. The germline V and J ends were trimmed by 8 bases and 0 bases, with 9 bases remaining between them. Germline-derived CDR1 and CDR2 are ENHRY and SYGVKD. The DNA of the CDR3 is TGTGCCATCGCGCCGGGGAGCACAGATACGCAGTATTTT. Translating gives CAIAPGSTDTQYF.

V is TRBV20-1 and J is TRBJ2-7, with 7 bases fitting TRBD1. Germline-derived CDR1 and CDR2 are DFQATT and SNEGSKA (reference sequence). This CDR3 comprises 14 residues. Trimming removed 2 bases from V and 4 bases from J; junction bases left unmatched: 8. CDR3: CSARSTGPQYEQYF. For the CDR3, the DNA is TGCAGTGCTAGATCGACAGGGCCCCAATACGAGCAGTACTTC.

The rearrangement joins TRBV7-7 to TRBJ2-7, with 12 bases fitting TRBD2. The J call may be incorrect, as the DNA end agrees better with TRBJ2-5. The CDR3 has 19 amino acids. Germline-derived CDR1 and CDR2 are SSHAT and FNYEAQ (reference sequence). CDR3 protein: CASSLVVVGLAGPQETQYF. In DNA form, the CDR3 reads TGTGCCAGCAGCTTAGTCGTGGTAGGACTAGCGGGACCACAAGAGACCCAGTACTTC.

This clonotype was picked up many times. The gene calls are TRBV6-1 and TRBJ1-5, with a possible D match to TRBD1 (5 bases). Trimming pared 4 bases from V and 5 bases from J, leaving 9 bases between. Germline V lookup: CDR1 MNHNS, CDR2 SASEGT. The CDR3 loop spans 13 amino acids. The CDR3 here is CASSGGGYQPQHF. CDR3 nucleotide sequence: TGTGCCAGCAGTGGCGGGGGTTATCAGCCCCAGCATTTT.

The V gene is TRBV4-1, the J gene TRBJ2-1; 15 bases agree with TRBD2. V was clipped by 5 bases and J by 4 bases; unmatched bases: 6. This CDR3 has 17 amino acids. CDR1 and CDR2 from the germline V gene are MGHRA and YSYEKL. CDR3 DNA sequence: TGCGCCAGCAGCTTCAGGACTAGCGGGAGGGTTTACAATGAGCAGTTCTTC. Protein product: CASSFRTSGRVYNEQFF.

The rearrangement uses TRBV20-1 and TRBJ2-1; TRBD2 matches at 9 bases. Unmatched junction bases numbered 6, after V lost 0 bases and J lost 0 bases. Germline V lookup: CDR1 DFQATT, CDR2 SNEGSKA (reference sequence). The CDR3 covers 17 residues. CDR3 nucleotide sequence: TGCAGTGCTAGAGAAGGGCTAGCGGGATTCTCCTACAATGAGCAGTTCTTC. It specifies CSAREGLAGFSYNEQFF.

The chain's CDR3 is CASSLDPSPYEQYF. As DNA, the CDR3 is TGTGCCAGCAGCTTAGATCCGAGCCCCTACGAGCAGTACTTC. V and J are TRBV11-2 and TRBJ2-1; D not resolved. The J call may be wrong; the DNA end is better matched by TRBJ2-7. This CDR3 spans 14 amino acids. Germline CDR1 reads SGHAT; CDR2 reads FQNNGV.

V is TRBV15 and J is TRBJ2-7, with TRBD1 matching over 7 bases. Germline CDR1 and CDR2: LNHNV and YYDKDF (reference sequence). J was trimmed by 7 bases and V by 4 bases; bases with no gene match: 13. The CDR3 consists of 15 residues. The CDR3: CATSTEMDRPGEQYF. DNA for the CDR3: TGTGCCACCAGCACCGAGATGGACAGGCCAGGTGAGCAGTACTTC.

The CDR3 DNA reads TGTGCCAGCAGTGTGAGTACTTCCTACAATGAGCAGTTCTTC. It is translated as CASSVSTSYNEQFF. The rearrangement uses TRBV2 and TRBJ2-1, with no clear D. V was cut by 4 bases and J by 1 base, with 8 bases left in between. The CDR3 covers 14 residues. The germline CDR1 and CDR2 sequences are SNHLY and FYNNEI. Complete variable domain (other parts from reference TRBV2 and TRBJ2-1): EPEVTQTPSHQVTQMGQEVILRCVPISNHLYFYWYRQILGQKVEFLVSFYNNEISEKSEIFDDQFSVERPDGSNFTLKIRSTKLEDSAMYFCASSVSTSYNEQFFGPGTRLTVL.

The gene calls are TRBV2 and TRBJ2-7, with 12 bases fitting TRBD2. The J call may be wrong; the DNA end is better matched by TRBJ2-5. Germline V gene sequence: CDR1 SNHLY, CDR2 FYNNEI. This CDR3 spans 14 amino acids. The CDR3 nucleotides read TGTGCCGGTACGACTAGCGGGAGACAAGAGACCCAGTACTTC. The encoded protein is CAGTTSGRQETQYF.

This clonotype came up a few times. The rearrangement links TRBV6-5 to TRBJ2-1, with 8 bases that match TRBD1. This CDR3 has 16 residues. Germline assignment: CDR1 MNHEY and CDR2 SVGAGI. Germline trimming cut 5 bases from V and 7 bases from J; bases unmatched to any gene: 13. The CDR3 coding sequence is TGTGCCAGCAGTCCCCGGACAGGGTATGGACGGAATGAGCAGTTCTTC. As protein: CASSPRTGYGRNEQFF.

The V and J genes are TRBV3-1 and TRBJ2-3, with TRBD2 matching over 10 bases. Trimming at V came to 4 bases and at J to 8 bases, leaving 12 bases not matched to a gene. CDR3 length equals 16 residues. Germline-derived CDR1 and CDR2 are LGHDT and YNNKEL (reference sequence). CDR3 DNA: TGTGCCAGCAGCCCTCCTCGAAGCGGGAGGGGGAGTACGCAGTATTTT. Translated: CASSPPRSGRGSTQYF.

The sample holds a few counts of this clonotype. The gene calls are TRBV28 and TRBJ2-5; 8 bases map to TRBD1. V gave up 4 bases and J gave up 5 bases; unmatched junction bases: 6. CDR3 length: 14 amino acids. CDR1 and CDR2 from the germline V gene are MDHEN and SYDVKM. The CDR3 here is CASSWTGLGETQYF. CDR3 in DNA: TGTGCCAGCAGTTGGACAGGGTTAGGGGAGACCCAGTACTTC.

In its sample, this clonotype was seen many times. The chain employs TRBV7-2 and TRBJ2-7; D call uncertain. The CDR3 consists of 16 residues. CDR1 is SGHTA, CDR2 FQGNSA, per germline. V dropped 3 bases and J dropped 4 bases, with 19 bases sitting between them. This chain's CDR3 is CASSLVPAGFEYEQYF. In DNA form, the CDR3 reads TGTGCCAGCAGCTTGGTCCCGGCAGGTTTCGAATACGAGCAGTACTTC.

The chain recombines TRBV13 with TRBJ2-1, with a weak D call TRBD1 (5 bases). The CDR3 extends over 15 amino acids. V lost 2 bases to trimming and J lost 10 bases, with 18 bases between them. CDR1 PRHDT and CDR2 FYEKMQ come from the germline V gene (reference sequence). In DNA, the CDR3 is TGTGCCAGCAGCTTACAGGGTTCCGGAGTGGGAGAGCAGTTCTTC. This codes for CASSLQGSGVGEQFF.

This clonotype occurred a few times. The V call is TRBV20-1, the J call TRBJ2-5; maybe TRBD2 (6 bases). The germline V gene has CDR1 DFQATT and CDR2 SNEGSKA (reference sequence). V lost 6 bases to trimming and J lost 5 bases, with 13 bases between them. The CDR3 is made up of 12 amino acids. The CDR3 DNA follows: TGCAGTGCCGAGGAAGGGAGGGAGACCCAGTACTTC. This sequence encodes CSAEEGRETQYF.

The rearrangement uses TRBV3-1 and TRBJ2-7, with 12 bases that match TRBD1. Germline CDR1 reads LGHDT; CDR2 reads YNNKEL (reference sequence). This CDR3 comprises 16 residues. V dropped 3 bases and J dropped 5; count of bases not matched to a gene: 8. The CDR3 spells CASSQLIGTGGHEQYF. The CDR3 DNA follows: TGTGCCAGCAGCCAGCTAATCGGGACAGGGGGCCACGAGCAGTACTTC.

The CDR3 DNA reads TGTGCCAGCAGTTACGCAATTTTAGATACGCAGTATTTT. As protein: CASSYAILDTQYF. V and J are TRBV6-5 and TRBJ2-3; the D is unclear. The CDR3 covers 13 residues. Germline CDR1 MNHEY, CDR2 SVGAGI. V was clipped by 2 bases and J by 5 bases, with 8 bases between them.

The V gene is TRBV29-1, the J gene TRBJ2-3; tentatively, D is TRBD1 (6 bases). The germline gives CDR1 SQVTM, CDR2 ANQGSEA. V lost 7 bases to trimming and J lost 4 bases, with 21 bases between them. This CDR3 spans 15 amino acids. DNA for the CDR3: TGCAGCGCTTACCGGGATTCAGGGGTCCCAGATACGCAGTATTTT. It codes for CSAYRDSGVPDTQYF.

V is TRBV20-1 and J is TRBJ2-1; TRBD1 aligns across 10 bases. Germline lookup yields CDR1 DFQATT and CDR2 SNEGSKA (reference sequence). The CDR3 loop spans 15 amino acids. Losses at the gene ends were 1 base for V and 6 bases for J; bases not matched to a gene: 6. The CDR3: CSARASRTGGNEQFF. The CDR3 nucleotides read TGCAGTGCTAGAGCTTCCAGGACAGGGGGCAATGAGCAGTTCTTC.

The rearrangement joins TRBV27 to TRBJ1-6; D not certain. This CDR3 contains 16 residues. CDR1 MNHEY and CDR2 SMNVEV come from the germline V gene (reference sequence). The V end was cut by 0 bases, the J end by 6 bases, with 12 bases between. CDR3 DNA sequence: TGTGCCAGCAGTTTATCGATGTCGCCAGCTAATTCACCCCTCCACTTT. It translates to CASSLSMSPANSPLHF.

CDR3 sequence reads: CASSVASDGVGYEQYF. The DNA for the CDR3 is TGTGCCAGCAGCGTAGCATCCGATGGGGTCGGGTACGAGCAGTACTTC. The chain carries TRBV9 and TRBJ2-7; D is undetermined. The CDR3 covers 16 residues. V was pared by 0 bases and J by 4 bases, with 17 bases between. Looked up from germline, CDR1 is SGDLS and CDR2 is YYNGEE.

The chain joins TRBV5-1 to TRBJ2-6; D is unresolved. CDR3 length equals 15 residues. The V gene lost 0 bases and the J gene lost 6 bases, with 10 bases spanning the gap. Germline V gives CDR1 SGHRS, CDR2 YFSETQ. In nucleotides, the CDR3 is TGCGCCAGCAGCTTGGAGGTGGACGAGGCCAACGTCCTGACTTTC. Translation gives CASSLEVDEANVLTF.

The V call is TRBV10-3, the J call TRBJ1-4; D possibly corresponds to TRBD1 (6 bases). Germline CDR1 reads ENHRY; CDR2 reads SYGVKD. The germline V and J ends were trimmed by 11 bases and 7 bases, with 23 bases remaining between them. This CDR3 is built from 15 residues. In DNA form, the CDR3 reads TGTGCCTTCCCGACGGGGGGCAGGGGAAGTGAAAAACTGTTTTTT. This encodes CAFPTGGRGSEKLFF.

This clonotype was counted between two and nine times. V is TRBV12-3 or TRBV12-4 and J is TRBJ1-4; possibly TRBD1 for D (5 bases). V gave up 0 bases and J gave up 8 bases, with 10 bases separating them. This CDR3 has 14 residues. The CDR3 loop reads CASSLAGGGEKLFF. CDR3 bases: TGTGCCAGCAGTTTAGCCGGTGGGGGAGAAAAACTGTTTTTT.

The chain employs TRBV19 and TRBJ2-3, with unresolved D. The CDR3 runs 18 residues. Looked up from germline, CDR1 is LNHDA and CDR2 is SQIVND (reference sequence). V was trimmed by 3 bases and J by 0 bases, leaving 19 bases between them. CDR3 nucleotide sequence: TGTGCCAGTAGTATGGGTCCACCTCCCCGCCTCAGCACAGATACGCAGTATTTT. Its translation: CASSMGPPPRLSTDTQYF.